The clone carrying this T cell receptor beta chain was recorded at least ten times. Its antigen remains unknown. This sample was included in a study of shared clonotypes between healthy human individuals. As for the study in general: Researchers drew samples from two women and a few men aged 18 to 49. Study results and caveats: Across four donors, naive CD4 shared about 5%, naive CD8 around 3.5%, memory CD4 roughly 2.1%, memory CD8 around 0.42%.

Deep-level assay runs were performed. In the authors' methods: Owing to the provision of junction-only sequences devoid of quality scores by immunoSEQ, filtering differed. Method: immunoSEQ multiplex PCR; TCRdb's copy keeps in-frame clones and lacks some. D and trimming were read from the DNA, whereas the V and J calls and clone size are those reported in that table. The sample records nearly 1 million clones, approximately 80% being singletons. Germline V gene data show CDR1 as LGHNA and CDR2 as YSLEER. The CDR3 sequence is 15 residues long. V shed 2 bases and J shed 1 base, with 11 bases lying between them.

This sequence originates from a man aged 18 to 35 in good health. This rearrangement joins TRBV4-3 to TRBJ2-5, with a possible D match to TRBD1 (5 bases). The sample was memory CD4+ T cells sorted from blood. The subset is: CD45RA-negative fraction. The DNA of the CDR3 is TGCGCCAGCAGCCAATGGTTTCAGGGCCAAGAGACCCAGTACTTC. Translating gives CASSQWFQGQETQYF.